Listed below are T cell receptor beta chains from one sample, sequenced in a study of blood T cell repertoires in COVID-19. The repertoire was sequenced with immunoSEQ multiplex PCR; TCRdb's copy has only in-frame clones and lacks some. The sample has about 300,000 clones, 80% to 90% seen once; the top ten hold 6.3%. Sample: peripheral blood. The receptors here all came from a woman between 50 and 59 years old with COVID-19, enrolled during active disease. Each CDR3 is given with its conserved first and last residue.

j_call v_call cdr3_aa
TRBJ2-1 TRBV11-2 CASSSGPTWRLAGGNEQFF
TRBJ2-1 TRBV30 CAWNRLAGNEQFF
TRBJ1-1 TRBV7-2 CASSFDRGGTEAFF
TRBJ2-3 TRBV5-1 CASSLAGTGAPDTQYF
TRBJ2-2 TRBV24-1 CATSALWISGISPGELFF
TRBJ2-3 TRBV4-3 CASSHPGTGDTDTQYF
TRBJ2-2 TRBV5-4 CASNPGPGITGELFF
TRBJ2-7 TRBV19 CASTTDRNSYEQYF
TRBJ2-7 TRBV5-1 CASSSTLAGTYEQYF
TRBJ2-2 TRBV5-4 CASSFKGLAVSPGELFF
TRBJ2-7 TRBV15 CATAGQVSEQYF
TRBJ1-1 TRBV5-6 CASTRTGGTEAFF
TRBJ1-2 TRBV7-3 CASSSQTAGGPGYTF
TRBJ2-7 TRBV12-3/TRBV12-4 CASSQGLFGEQYF
TRBJ1-1 TRBV10-3 CAISEPHLDRGLSSNTEAFF
TRBJ1-1 TRBV7-9 CASSRTLAVNTEAFF
TRBJ2-1 TRBV6-5 CASSYSSGRNNEQFF
TRBJ2-7 TRBV3-1/TRBV3-2 CASSRETGGGYEQYF
TRBJ2-7 TRBV28 CASSFPRGSYEQYF
TRBJ2-2 TRBV7-8 CASSLRDRGRSGTGELFF
TRBJ2-7 TRBV4-2 CASSQALKLSDYEQYF
TRBJ2-1 TRBV15 CATSRDPDRVQPGAYNEQFF
TRBJ2-1 TRBV24-1 CATSDPSLDEQFF
TRBJ2-4 TRBV9 CASSVVGTGGAWNIQYF
TRBJ2-2 TRBV30 CAWSVSGTGELFF
TRBJ1-2 TRBV9 CASSQGGLNYGYTF
TRBJ2-1 TRBV18 CASSPTGGSGYNEQFF
TRBJ2-1 TRBV12-5 CASAPLAGGSGNEQFF
TRBJ2-1 TRBV2 CASSEYSGRDNEQFF
TRBJ1-3 TRBV19 CASSTTGGMRNTIYF
TRBJ1-1 TRBV5-5 CASSFTGMNTEAFF
TRBJ2-6 TRBV6-5 CASSLDRAGANVLTF
TRBJ2-5 TRBV14 CASSSQGLGTQYF
TRBJ1-4 TRBV28 CASSLPTGLGGEKLFF
TRBJ2-5 TRBV19 CASSPRTSGIGETQYF
TRBJ1-1 TRBV4-3 CASSQDTGDLAPEAFF
TRBJ2-3 TRBV29-1 CSVVGLRATDTQYF
TRBJ1-1 TRBV21-1 CASSKDGGMNTEAFF
TRBJ2-7 TRBV27 CASSVPGQGSYEQYF
TRBJ1-2 TRBV27 CASSLNRGGFDGYTF
TRBJ1-2 TRBV2 CASKIQGYYGYTF
TRBJ2-1 TRBV24-1 CATSDPSSGGGYNEQFF
TRBJ2-3 TRBV6-5 CASRPLGGDTQYF
TRBJ2-5 TRBV4-2 CASSQQLAGGETQYF
TRBJ2-7 TRBV30 CAISTGGGSLLEQYF
TRBJ2-7 TRBV6-2/TRBV6-3 CASSYPSGRKYEQYF
TRBJ2-4 TRBV9 CASSVGGDRVKNIQYF
TRBJ1-5 TRBV25-1 CASSPGQFNQPQHF
TRBJ2-1 TRBV11-2 CASSLAASGRDNEQFF
TRBJ2-7 TRBV10-2 CASSGPGYYEQYF
TRBJ2-6 TRBV4-1 CASSQAGAAAANVLTF
TRBJ1-2 TRBV24-1 CATSDRTGGTGYTF
TRBJ2-1 TRBV3-1/TRBV3-2 CASSLWTSGDNEQFF
TRBJ2-2 TRBV4-2 CASSREGGTGELFF
TRBJ1-2 TRBV19 CASTPGQGDYGYTF
TRBJ1-1 TRBV5-1 CASSLVSGPLTNTEAFF
TRBJ2-7 TRBV11-3 CASRPRGIGYEQYF
TRBJ2-3 TRBV7-2 CASSLMGGDTDTQYF
TRBJ2-1 TRBV3-1/TRBV3-2 CASSQVVYLAGDYNEQFF